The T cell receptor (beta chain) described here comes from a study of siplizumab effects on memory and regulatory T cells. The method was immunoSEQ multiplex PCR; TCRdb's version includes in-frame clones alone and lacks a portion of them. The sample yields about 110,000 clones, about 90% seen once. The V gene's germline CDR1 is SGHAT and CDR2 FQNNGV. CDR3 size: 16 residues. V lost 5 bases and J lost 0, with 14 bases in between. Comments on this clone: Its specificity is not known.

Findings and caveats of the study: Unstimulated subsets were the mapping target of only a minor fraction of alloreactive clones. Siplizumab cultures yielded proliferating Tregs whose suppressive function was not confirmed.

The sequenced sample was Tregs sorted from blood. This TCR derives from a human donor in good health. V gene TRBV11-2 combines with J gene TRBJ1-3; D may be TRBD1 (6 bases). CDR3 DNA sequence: TGTGCCAGCAGCCCACGTGGGGGCCGCTCTGGAAACACCATATATTTT. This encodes CASSPRGGRSGNTIYF.